These T cell receptor beta chains were read from a single sample in a study of post-analysis software for immune sequencing data. Using its own MiXCR run on the PCR reads, TCRdb lists one record per CDR3 protein. This table holds fewer than 850,000 distinct CDR3 sequences, about 27% found once. Material for sequencing was blood. The receptors were sampled from a girl aged 5 to 17 with multiple sclerosis. Each CDR3 is given with its conserved first and last residue. The order of the fields is clone size, D gene, J gene, V gene, CDR3 DNA, CDR3 protein. The D gene is left open where the match is weak. Size is omitted from some rows. Given values are once, few, many or a class for expanded clones.

size: .; D: TRBD2; J: TRBJ2-7; V: TRBV2; DNA: TGTGCCAGTAGTCCTTCGGGAGCGCCGGGACTAGCGGTGCAGTACTTC; CDR3: CASSPSGAPGLAVQYF
size: .; D: .; J: TRBJ2-3; V: TRBV12-3/TRBV12-4; DNA: TGTGCCAGCAGTTTAGCGGCCGCTGATCCGCAGTATTTT; CDR3: CASSLAAADPQYF
size: few; D: .; J: TRBJ2-3; V: TRBV27; DNA: TGTGCCAGCAGTTTATCCTCTCAGGGAGATACGCAGTATTTT; CDR3: CASSLSSQGDTQYF
size: .; D: TRBD1; J: TRBJ1-2; V: TRBV20-1; DNA: TGCAGTGCTAGAGATCCCCGAAACCCGTTCGACCGGACAGGGCGCTATGGCTACACCTTC; CDR3: CSARDPRNPFDRTGRYGYTF
size: .; D: .; J: TRBJ2-5; V: TRBV5-8; DNA: TGTGCCAGCAGCAAGGTACAGAAGACCCAGTACTTC; CDR3: CASSKVQKTQYF
size: few; D: TRBD2; J: TRBJ2-1; V: TRBV28; DNA: TGTGCCATTGGGACTAGCGGGGGGTACAATGAGCAGTTCTTC; CDR3: CAIGTSGGYNEQFF
size: few; D: TRBD1; J: TRBJ2-1; V: TRBV20-1; DNA: TGCAGTGCTATCTACAGGGGCGATGAGCAGTTCTTC; CDR3: CSAIYRGDEQFF
size: .; D: TRBD1; J: TRBJ1-1; V: TRBV28; DNA: TGTGCCAGCAGATCATATCTCAGGGGGCCGGACAACACTGAAGCTTTCTTT; CDR3: CASRSYLRGPDNTEAFF
size: many; D: .; J: TRBJ2-3; V: TRBV29-1; DNA: TGCAGCGTTGTTGGGGACACAGATACGCAGTATTTT; CDR3: CSVVGDTDTQYF
size: few; D: .; J: TRBJ1-1; V: TRBV5-1; DNA: TGCGCCAGCAGCTTGACCGGCGCGGATGAAGCTTTCTTT; CDR3: CASSLTGADEAFF
size: many; D: TRBD2; J: TRBJ2-7; V: TRBV20-1; DNA: TGCAGTGCTAGAGACCCAGCGGGAGGGCTGTACGAGCAGTACTTC; CDR3: CSARDPAGGLYEQYF
size: few; D: TRBD1; J: TRBJ2-7; V: TRBV6-6; DNA: TGTGCCAGCACAACAGGGGGGCACGAGCAGTACTTC; CDR3: CASTTGGHEQYF
size: few; D: TRBD1; J: TRBJ1-6; V: TRBV12-3/TRBV12-4; DNA: TGTGCCAGCACCTTTGACAGGGTTAATTCACCCCTCCACTTT; CDR3: CASTFDRVNSPLHF
size: .; D: .; J: TRBJ2-1; V: TRBV10-3; DNA: TGTGCCATCAGTGAGTCGGAGGGCTGGAGCGAGCAGTTCTTC; CDR3: CAISESEGWSEQFF
size: .; D: .; J: TRBJ2-7; V: TRBV4-2; DNA: TGTGCCAGCAGCCAGGGACGGGACTACGAGCAGTACTTC; CDR3: CASSQGRDYEQYF
size: .; D: .; J: TRBJ2-4; V: TRBV19; DNA: TGTGCCAGTAGTATGGGAAACATTCAGTACTTC; CDR3: CASSMGNIQYF
size: .; D: TRBD2; J: TRBJ2-3; V: TRBV7-8; DNA: TGTGCCAGCAGCCGTCTTATGCGGGAGGGCCGCACAGATACGCAGTATTTT; CDR3: CASSRLMREGRTDTQYF
size: .; D: TRBD1; J: TRBJ1-6; V: TRBV4-1; DNA: TGCGCCAGCAGCCAAAACTGGCTACAGGGGCTGCCCCTCCACTTT; CDR3: CASSQNWLQGLPLHF
size: .; D: .; J: TRBJ1-2; V: TRBV3-1; DNA: TGTGCCAGCAGCCCCGGGCCGGAATATGGCTACACCTTC; CDR3: CASSPGPEYGYTF
size: few; D: .; J: TRBJ2-5; V: TRBV20-1; DNA: TGCAGTGTCAGTCGGGGATCGGGCTTAGAGACCCAGTACTTC; CDR3: CSVSRGSGLETQYF
size: few; D: .; J: TRBJ2-5; V: TRBV5-6; DNA: TGTGCCAGCAGCCCTGGGTTCGGGTTAGCGGAGACCCAGTACTTC; CDR3: CASSPGFGLAETQYF
size: .; D: .; J: TRBJ2-5; V: TRBV12-3/TRBV12-4; DNA: TGTGCCAGCAGTTGGAGGGCCCGGAGAGAGACCCAGTACTTC; CDR3: CASSWRARRETQYF
size: .; D: TRBD1; J: TRBJ2-1; V: TRBV28; DNA: TGTGCCAGCTCTCTCAGGGGGCCCTCCTACAATGAGCAGTTCTTC; CDR3: CASSLRGPSYNEQFF
size: .; D: .; J: TRBJ2-7; V: TRBV28; DNA: TGTGCCAGCAGTTTATGGCAGGCCCGGGCCTACGAGCAGTACTTC; CDR3: CASSLWQARAYEQYF
size: few; D: .; J: TRBJ2-7; V: TRBV7-8; DNA: TGTGCCAGCAGCTTAAGCTTAGGGGAGCAGTACTTC; CDR3: CASSLSLGEQYF
size: few; D: TRBD2; J: TRBJ2-1; V: TRBV20-1; DNA: TGCAGTGCCCCCATGGGACTAGCCGAGATATACAATGAGCAGTTCTTC; CDR3: CSAPMGLAEIYNEQFF
size: .; D: .; J: TRBJ2-7; V: TRBV12-3/TRBV12-4; DNA: TGTGCCAGCAGTTTGGCAGGGTCCTCGGCTTACGAGCAGTACTTC; CDR3: CASSLAGSSAYEQYF
size: .; D: TRBD1; J: TRBJ1-5; V: TRBV4-2; DNA: TGTGCCAGCAGCCAAGAACCCGGGACAGGGGGTCAGCCCCAGCATTTT; CDR3: CASSQEPGTGGQPQHF
size: many; D: .; J: TRBJ2-7; V: TRBV29-1; DNA: TGCAGCGTCGCGAGGGGGGTAAGCGACGAGCAGTACTTC; CDR3: CSVARGVSDEQYF
size: once; D: .; J: TRBJ2-5; V: TRBV2; DNA: TGTGCCGGGGCAAGGGACCAAGAGACCCAGTACTTC; CDR3: CAGARDQETQYF
size: few; D: TRBD1; J: TRBJ1-5; V: TRBV24-1; DNA: TGTGCCACCAGGGCAGGGGGTTCGGGACAGCCCCAGCATTTT; CDR3: CATRAGGSGQPQHF
size: .; D: .; J: TRBJ2-7; V: TRBV7-9; DNA: TGTGCCAGCAGCGTCAATCGGGCGGCGAACGAGCAGTACTTC; CDR3: CASSVNRAANEQYF
size: few; D: TRBD1; J: TRBJ2-3; V: TRBV20-1; DNA: TGCAGTGCTAGCAAAGGGACAGAAAAGACAGATACGCAGTATTTT; CDR3: CSASKGTEKTDTQYF
size: .; D: TRBD1; J: TRBJ2-7; V: TRBV14; DNA: TGTGCCAGCAGCCTACTGGACAGGGGGCTATTCAACGAGCAGTACTTC; CDR3: CASSLLDRGLFNEQYF